The present T cell receptor (beta chain) was sequenced within a study of Graves' ophthalmopathy and Graves' hyperthyroidism. Study findings and constraints: Among expanded thyroid clonotypes above 0.001 frequency, most also occurred in blood. Progression of ophthalmopathy was predicted by the model with less than 71% sensitivity and about 72% specificity.

In this sample, this clonotype turned up many times. Its antigen is unidentified. Germline-derived CDR1 and CDR2 are SEHNR and FQNEAQ (reference sequence). The germline V and J ends were trimmed by 6 bases and 3 bases, with 23 bases remaining between them. CDR3 length: 17 residues. Using RNA transcripts, the TCR beta CDR3 regions were amplified. The first round was an RT-PCR with HTBI primers, and the second round was a multiplex PCR. TCRdb reanalysed the multiplex PCR reads using MiXCR and keeps one entry per CDR3 protein. Of around 1,000,000 distinct CDR3 sequences in the sample, 35% to 45% were seen once.

Sequencing was carried out using peripheral blood or thyroid tissue (not recorded which). This chain links TRBV7-9 with TRBJ1-2; the D gene is possibly TRBD1 (6 bases). The origin of this receptor is an adult man with Graves' hyperthyroidism. CDR3 amino acids: CASSNKGRDRRYYGYTF. The CDR3, as DNA: TGTGCCAGCAGTAATAAAGGTCGCGACAGGCGGTACTATGGCTACACCTTC.